By share, the clone carrying this TCR beta chain counts as medium-sized. This beta chain turned up in a library designed for alpha chains; as an off-target read, its abundance says little. This sample was taken from a study of spatial heterogeneity in lung cancer. Study-wide context: Detection consistently yielded more beta chains than alpha chains. Raw reads showed each unique TCR and UMI combination turning up more than ten times on average.

The CDR3 covers 14 residues. The trim removed 4 bases at V and 2 bases at J, leaving 2 bases unmatched. Per germline, CDR1 LNHDA and CDR2 SQIVND (reference sequence). Each molecule of TCR cDNA was tagged with one unique molecular identifier. TCRdb re-analysed the 5' RACE reads in MiXCR, keeping a single row per CDR3 protein. The sample consists of thousands of distinct CDR3 sequences, around 20% of them appearing once. Specified time point: sample taken at primary tumor resection. Frozen PBMC, nontumor lung or tumor provided whole RNA, which was sequenced unsorted. The donor population consisted of 72 patients with untreated, early-stage non-small cell lung cancer.

This specimen consisted of normal lung tissue next to the tumor, obtained at surgery. This TCR was sampled from a male donor with early-stage non-small cell lung cancer. The rearrangement uses TRBV19 and TRBJ2-3; 8 positions agree with TRBD1. The CDR3 sequence is CASSTTGVTDTQYF. DNA of the CDR3: TGTGCCAGTAGTACGACAGGGGTCACAGATACGCAGTATTTT.